Listed below are T cell receptor beta chains from one sample, sequenced in a study of T-cell reconstitution after alpha-beta-depleted transplantation in children. TCRdb used MiXCR to reprocess the PCR reads, holding one entry per CDR3 protein. Of 250,000 to 300,000 distinct CDR3 sequences in the sample, about 9.5% are singletons; the top ten hold around 7.6%. The specimen comprised PBMCs, sampled before TCRalphabeta/CD19-depleted stem cell transplant. Source of these receptors: a boy younger than two with acute myeloid leukemia, due to receive a stem cell transplant. CDR3s include the opening cysteine and the closing phenylalanine or tryptophan. The D gene is left open where the match is weak. Size is omitted from some rows. Given values are once, few, many or a class for expanded clones.

v_gene	j_gene	len	d_gene	abundance	CDR3aa	CDR3nt
TRBV30	TRBJ2-1	14	NA	NA	CAWSKGGDGNEQFF	TGTGCCTGGAGTAAGGGGGGTGATGGCAATGAGCAGTTCTTC
TRBV7-9	TRBJ2-5	15	NA	many	CASSYPGTRRETQYF	TGTGCCAGCAGCTACCCCGGGACCAGGAGGGAGACCCAGTACTTC
TRBV9	TRBJ1-4	14	NA	few	CASSPRDNPEKLFF	TGTGCCAGCAGCCCCCGGGACAACCCGGAAAAACTGTTTTTT
TRBV20-1	TRBJ2-7	17	TRBD2	many	CSARHSPSRGDPFEQYF	TGCAGTGCTCGACACTCCCCCTCTCGGGGGGACCCTTTCGAGCAGTACTTC
TRBV6-1	TRBJ1-5	14	NA	many	CASALWDINQPQHF	TGTGCCAGCGCCTTATGGGACATCAATCAGCCCCAGCATTTT
TRBV20-1	TRBJ2-3	15	TRBD2	NA	CSASRGAGTTDTQYF	TGCAGTGCTAGCCGGGGAGCGGGGACCACAGATACGCAGTATTTT
TRBV28	TRBJ2-7	12	NA	many	CASSFDGDEQYF	TGTGCCAGCAGTTTCGACGGAGACGAGCAGTACTTC
TRBV5-1	TRBJ1-2	15	NA	many	CASSLAGTAGYGYTF	TGCGCCAGCAGCTTGGCCGGGACCGCGGGCTATGGCTACACCTTC
TRBV28	TRBJ2-5	14	NA	few	CASSLVGLKETQYF	TGTGCCAGCAGTTTGGTCGGCCTTAAGGAGACCCAGTACTTC
TRBV6-5	TRBJ2-2	16	TRBD1	many	CASSPTPGGMGGELFF	TGTGCCAGCAGTCCTACCCCAGGGGGCATGGGCGGGGAGCTGTTTTTT
TRBV28	TRBJ2-1	15	TRBD2	many	CASRSLAGEYNEQFF	TGTGCCAGCAGATCCTTAGCGGGAGAATACAATGAGCAGTTCTTC
TRBV7-9	TRBJ2-1	14	TRBD2	many	CASTIAGLYNEQFF	TGTGCCAGCACCATAGCGGGGCTATACAATGAGCAGTTCTTC
TRBV30	TRBJ1-2	11	NA	few	CARERGSGYTF	TGTGCCCGGGAAAGGGGCTCTGGCTACACCTTC
TRBV7-2	TRBJ1-5	13	NA	many	CASSLGGSQPQHF	TGTGCCAGCAGCTTAGGAGGGAGCCAGCCCCAGCATTTT